A single TCR beta chain is shown here with its context. What it recognizes is unknown. The sample is drawn from a study of cytomegalovirus exposure and HLA in healthy donors. Study-wide context: Researchers previously reported finding about 110 million unique TCR beta sequences from about 170 million T cells. Study-level points and caveats: In all likelihood, a cluster of highly shared sequence variants was a sequencing artifact. Being productive about 90% or about 30% of the time was typical of most TCR beta V segments in an earlier analysis.

The PCR contained 60 Vbeta and 13 Jbeta primers. The protocol was immunoSEQ multiplex PCR, while the TCRdb copy is restricted to in-frame clones and leaves out a portion. This sample has roughly 150,000 clones, with around 75% found just once. The V gene's germline CDR1 is SEHNR and CDR2 FQNEAQ (reference sequence). The trim removed 5 bases at V and 2 bases at J, leaving 4 bases unmatched. This CDR3 is built from 14 residues. This chain joins TRBV7-9 and TRBJ2-3, with 7 bases that match TRBD1. Sequencing used PBMCs. The receptor's source is a man younger than 30 in good health and CMV-seropositive. CDR3 bases: TGTGCCAGCAGCCGACAGGGATTCACAGATACGCAGTATTTT. Translation gives CASSRQGFTDTQYF.